These 10 T cell receptor beta chains came from one sample sequenced in a study of blood T cell repertoires in COVID-19. The repertoire was sequenced with immunoSEQ multiplex PCR; TCRdb's copy has only in-frame clones and lacks some. The profile shows 280,000 or so clones, nearly 90% of them singletons. Sequencing was carried out using PBMCs or T cells enriched from blood (not recorded which). Receptors were obtained from a woman between 45 and 65 years old who had been exposed to COVID-19.

The V gene is TRBV11-2, the J gene TRBJ2-3; tentatively, D is TRBD1 (6 bases). The CDR3 runs 16 residues. Trimming removed 1 base at V and 2 bases at J, with 13 bases between. Germline V gene data show CDR1 as SGHAT and CDR2 as FQNNGV. In DNA form, the CDR3 reads TGTGCCAGCAGCTTAGGGGCGGACAGATACACAGATACGCAGTATTTT. Its protein is CASSLGADRYTDTQYF.

The chain joins TRBV5-1 to TRBJ2-5; 7 bases align to TRBD2. The ends lost 6 bases at V and 2 bases at J; junction bases unmatched: 1. Germline V gives CDR1 SGHRS, CDR2 YFSETQ. The CDR3 runs to 12 residues. As DNA, the CDR3 is TGCGCCAGCAAGCGGGAACAAGAGACCCAGTACTTC. Its protein is CASKREQETQYF. Together with reference TRBV5-1 and TRBJ2-5, the CDR3 gives the full variable domain: KAGVTQTPRYLIKTRGQQVTLSCSPISGHRSVSWYQQTPGQGLQFLFEYFSETQRNKGNFPGRFSGRQFSNSRSEMNVSTLELGDSALYLCASKREQETQYFGPGTRLLVL.

CDR3 residues: CASSEEVRGSYEQYF. DNA of the CDR3: TGTGCCAGCAGTGAAGAGGTCAGGGGAAGCTACGAGCAGTACTTC. V and J are TRBV25-1 and TRBJ2-7, with D possibly being TRBD1 (6 bases). Germline V gives CDR1 MGHDK, CDR2 SYGVNS. Trimming took off 2 bases at V and 3 bases at J, with 14 bases between the two ends. CDR3 length: 15 amino acids.

The chain is built from TRBV10-3 and TRBJ1-1; 8 nucleotides agree with TRBD1. This CDR3 is built from 11 residues. The germline gives CDR1 ENHRY, CDR2 SYGVKD. V lost 9 bases to trimming and J lost 4 bases; unmatched junction nucleotides: 1. CDR3 sequence: CAITGGTEAFF. CDR3 nucleotides: TGTGCCATTACAGGGGGCACTGAAGCTTTCTTT.

The chain joins TRBV5-1 to TRBJ2-5, with 8 bases matching TRBD2. The CDR3 covers 16 residues. V gave up 0 bases and J gave up 7 bases; unmatched junction bases: 11. The germline V gene encodes CDR1 SGHRS and CDR2 YFSETQ. Here the CDR3 reads CASSLDLAAGVATQYF. The CDR3 DNA is TGCGCCAGCAGCTTGGATTTGGCAGCGGGAGTAGCGACCCAGTACTTC.

This clone was recorded once. The chain employs TRBV30 and TRBJ1-5; 10 positions agree with TRBD1. Germline lookup yields CDR1 GTSNPN and CDR2 SVGIG (reference sequence). The V and J ends lost 5 bases and 6 bases, in that order; junction bases with no gene match: 7. The CDR3 is made up of 14 amino acids. The CDR3 region is CAWSGTGDGQPQHF. The CDR3 DNA is TGTGCCTGGTCCGGGACAGGGGATGGTCAGCCCCAGCATTTT. Supplemented by reference TRBV30 and TRBJ1-5, the full variable domain reads SQTIHQWPATLVQPVGSPLSLECTVEGTSNPNLYWYRQAAGRGLQLLFYSVGIGQISSEVPQNLSASRPQDRQFILSSKKLLLSDSGFYLCAWSGTGDGQPQHFGDGTRLSIL.

The gene calls are TRBV5-1 and TRBJ1-2; a possible D gene is TRBD1 (6 bases). CDR1 is SGHRS, CDR2 YFSETQ, per germline. The length of the CDR3 is 16 residues. Trimming took 0 bases from V and 0 from J, leaving 12 bases between them. The CDR3 protein is CASSLVGTQSNYGYTF. The CDR3 DNA sequence: TGCGCCAGCAGCTTGGTCGGGACACAGTCTAACTATGGCTACACCTTC.

The chain couples TRBV10-3 to TRBJ1-6; D is perhaps TRBD1 (6 bases). CDR1 ENHRY and CDR2 SYGVKD come from the germline V gene. The CDR3 runs 15 residues. The V and J ends lost 0 bases and 9 bases respectively, with 12 bases between them. This chain's CDR3 is CAISESQGGGSPLHF. DNA for the CDR3: TGTGCCATCAGTGAGTCGCAGGGAGGGGGTTCACCCCTCCACTTT.

The chain joins TRBV7-6 to TRBJ2-5; TRBD2 aligns across 10 bases. Trimming took 2 bases from V and 4 from J; bases not matched to a gene: 4. The CDR3 runs 15 residues. Germline V gene lookup returns CDR1 SGHVS and CDR2 FNYEAQ. The CDR3: CASSLLAGAGETQYF. The CDR3 nucleotides are TGTGCCAGCAGCTTACTAGCGGGGGCGGGAGAGACCCAGTACTTC.

The rearrangement uses TRBV29-1 and TRBJ1-6; 8 positions match TRBD1. The CDR3 runs to 15 residues. With 4 bases clipped from V and 7 bases from J, the junction kept 9 bases outside the gene matches. The V gene's germline CDR1 is SQVTM and CDR2 ANQGSEA. CDR3 nucleotides: TGCAGCGTTGTGACCGGGACAGGCCGGAATTCACCCCTCCACTTT. Residues: CSVVTGTGRNSPLHF.